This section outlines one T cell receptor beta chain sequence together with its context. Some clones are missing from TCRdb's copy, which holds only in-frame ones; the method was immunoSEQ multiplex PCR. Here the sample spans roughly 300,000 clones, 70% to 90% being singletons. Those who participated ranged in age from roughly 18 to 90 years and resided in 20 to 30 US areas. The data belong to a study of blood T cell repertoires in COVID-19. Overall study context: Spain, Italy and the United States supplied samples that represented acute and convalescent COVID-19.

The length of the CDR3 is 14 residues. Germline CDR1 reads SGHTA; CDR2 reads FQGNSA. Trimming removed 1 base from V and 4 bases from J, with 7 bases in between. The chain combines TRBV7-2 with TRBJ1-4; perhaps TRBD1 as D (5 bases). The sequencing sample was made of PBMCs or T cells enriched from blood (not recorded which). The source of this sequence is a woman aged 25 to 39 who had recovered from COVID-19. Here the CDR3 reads CASSLGGDNEKLFF. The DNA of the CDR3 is TGTGCCAGCAGCTTAGGGGGCGATAATGAAAAACTGTTTTTT.